The 14 T cell receptor beta chains below all came from one sample that was sequenced in a study of shared clonotypes between healthy human individuals (dated by TCRdb to about 2020). Libraries were built with the immunoSEQ multiplex PCR assay. TCRdb retrieved this table from immuneACCESS and kept in-frame rearrangements only. Not all clones are present; in checked studies, unresolved V genes account for under half, and no reason is known for the remainder. The sample records around 940,000 clones, over 75% of which are singletons. Of the sample, approximately 1.5% is held by the ten largest clones. Material: memory CD4+ T cells sorted from blood. The meaning of the sample's cell subset or site label: CD45RA-negative fraction. The source is a man aged 18 to 30 in good health.

The chain couples TRBV9 to TRBJ1-2, with TRBD1 matching over 10 bases. J lost 2 bases, V lost 3 bases, and 7 bases had no gene match. This CDR3 has 16 residues. Germline-derived CDR1 and CDR2 are SGDLS and YYNGEE. CDR3 nucleotides: TGTGCCAGCAGCGGACAGGGGGCGAGGGCCAACTATGGCTACACCTTC. It translates to CASSGQGARANYGYTF.

This chain connects TRBV6-5 to TRBJ2-5; perhaps TRBD2 as D (6 bases). The CDR3 has 13 residues. Germline V gene sequence: CDR1 MNHEY, CDR2 SVGAGI. V lost 7 bases and J lost 7, with 16 bases in between. The CDR3 sequence: CASKEGSSGTQYF. In DNA, the CDR3 is TGTGCCAGCAAGGAGGGGTCAAGTGGGACCCAGTACTTC.

Concerning this clone: Other DNA sequences from this sample encode an identical CDR3 as well. The chain carries TRBV28 and TRBJ2-7; TRBD1 matches at 7 bases. The V gene's germline CDR1 is MDHEN and CDR2 SYDVKM. Trimming at V came to 4 bases and at J to 3 bases, leaving 3 bases not matched to a gene. This CDR3 comprises 13 residues. The CDR3 DNA follows: TGTGCCAGCAGTTCGGGACAGCACTACGAGCAGTACTTC. Its protein is CASSSGQHYEQYF.

The V and J genes are TRBV7-2 and TRBJ2-5; TRBD2 might be the D (6 bases). Germline V gives CDR1 SGHTA, CDR2 FQGNSA. This CDR3 region has 13 residues. V was shortened by 5 bases and J by 5 bases, with 12 bases between the two germline ends. DNA of the CDR3: TGTGCCAGCAGCCGCCCTGGGGGGGAGACCCAGTACTTC. It is translated as CASSRPGGETQYF.

This clone was seen a handful of times. The J gene is TRBJ1-2, the V gene TRBV27, with D tentatively TRBD1 (6 bases). There are 14 residues in the CDR3. V was pared by 4 bases and J by 5 bases, with 14 bases between. Germline CDR1 MNHEY, CDR2 SMNVEV (reference sequence). This chain's CDR3 is CASSSRDTVYGYTF. DNA for the CDR3: TGTGCCAGCAGTTCAAGGGACACCGTGTATGGCTACACCTTC.

The rearrangement joins TRBV7-6 to TRBJ2-7; the D is unclear. V dropped 5 bases and J dropped 3 bases, with 20 bases sitting between them. The CDR3 is made up of 16 amino acids. The germline V gene encodes CDR1 SGHVS and CDR2 FNYEAQ. The chain's CDR3 is CASSKSPIPPHYEQYF. The CDR3 DNA is TGTGCCAGCAGCAAAAGCCCTATACCTCCCCACTACGAGCAGTACTTC. Variable domain in full (rest from reference TRBV7-6 and TRBJ2-7): GAGVSQSPRYKVTKRGQDVALRCDPISGHVSLYWYRQALGQGPEFLTYFNYEAQQDKSGLPNDRFSAERPEGSISTLTIQRTEQRDSAMYRCASSKSPIPPHYEQYFGPGTRLTVT.

The CDR3 here is CASSEQGKMNTEAFF. The DNA of the CDR3 is TGTGCCAGTAGTGAACAGGGAAAAATGAACACTGAAGCTTTCTTT. The V and J genes are TRBV19 and TRBJ1-1; D may be TRBD1 (6 bases). CDR1 is LNHDA and CDR2 is SQIVND in the germline V gene (reference sequence). The V gene lost 5 bases and the J gene lost 0 bases, with 13 bases spanning the gap. CDR3 length: 15 residues.

The J gene is TRBJ2-7, the V gene TRBV13; 9 nucleotides agree with TRBD2. Germline values: CDR1 PRHDT, CDR2 FYEKMQ (reference sequence). V dropped 5 bases and J dropped 0; count of bases not matched to a gene: 2. This CDR3 contains 14 residues. As DNA, the CDR3 is TGTGCCAGCAGCCGGCGGGAGGGCTCCTACGAGCAGTACTTC. As protein: CASSRREGSYEQYF.

The table lists this clone with many counts. J is TRBJ1-3 and V is TRBV30, with D possibly TRBD1 on 5 matching bases. From germline, CDR1 is GTSNPN and CDR2 SVGIG (reference sequence). This CDR3 spans 12 amino acids. Trimming stripped 7 bases from V and 4 bases from J, with 11 bases between. CDR3 amino acids: CASEGPGNTIYF. CDR3 DNA: TGTGCCTCCGAGGGGCCCGGAAACACCATATATTTT.

Concerning this clone: Other DNA sequences within the sample encode an identical CDR3. The J gene is TRBJ1-5, the V gene TRBV6-6; 8 bases agree with TRBD1. The CDR3 is 14 amino acids. Looked up from germline, CDR1 is MNHNY and CDR2 is SVGAGI (reference sequence). Trimming at V came to 4 bases and at J to 1 base, leaving 0 bases not matched to a gene. DNA for the CDR3: TGTGCCAGCAGTTGGACAGGGAGCAATCAGCCCCAGCATTTT. It translates to CASSWTGSNQPQHF.

The gene calls are TRBV5-4 and TRBJ2-7; a weak D match, TRBD1 (5 bases). Germline CDR1 SGHNT, CDR2 YYREEE (reference sequence). Trimming left V 5 bases short and J 3 bases short, with 21 bases between. The CDR3 extends over 16 amino acids. The DNA of the CDR3 is TGTGCCAGCAGTTCGGGCATGGGGCGAGATTACTACGAGCAGTACTTC. Translated, it gives CASSSGMGRDYYEQYF.

The chain combines TRBV27 with TRBJ2-3, with 10 bases aligning to TRBD2. The CDR3 is 15 residues long. Looked up from germline, CDR1 is MNHEY and CDR2 is SMNVEV (reference sequence). The V gene end was trimmed by 4 bases and the J gene end by 4 bases; junction bases not matched to a gene: 5. DNA for the CDR3: TGTGCCAGCAGTTCTAGCGGGAGTTTCTCAGATACGCAGTATTTT. The encoded protein is CASSSSGSFSDTQYF.

CDR3 protein: CASSPGLAGGINEQFF. The CDR3 nucleotides read TGCGCCAGCAGCCCGGGACTAGCGGGAGGTATAAATGAGCAGTTCTTC. This chain connects TRBV5-1 to TRBJ2-1; 15 bases map to TRBD2. CDR3 length: 16 residues. Germline V lookup: CDR1 SGHRS, CDR2 YFSETQ. The trim removed 4 bases at V and 7 bases at J, leaving 6 bases unmatched. The whole variable domain, remainder taken from reference TRBV5-1 and TRBJ2-1, is KAGVTQTPRYLIKTRGQQVTLSCSPISGHRSVSWYQQTPGQGLQFLFEYFSETQRNKGNFPGRFSGRQFSNSRSEMNVSTLELGDSALYLCASSPGLAGGINEQFFGPGTRLTVL.

The rearrangement links TRBV30 to TRBJ2-7; no firm D call. The germline V gene has CDR1 GTSNPN and CDR2 SVGIG (reference sequence). Trimming removed 3 bases at V and 1 base at J, with 7 bases between. This CDR3 contains 12 residues. As DNA, the CDR3 is TGTGCCTGGAGGGACGGGTCCTACGAGCAGTACTTC. Amino acid sequence: CAWRDGSYEQYF.